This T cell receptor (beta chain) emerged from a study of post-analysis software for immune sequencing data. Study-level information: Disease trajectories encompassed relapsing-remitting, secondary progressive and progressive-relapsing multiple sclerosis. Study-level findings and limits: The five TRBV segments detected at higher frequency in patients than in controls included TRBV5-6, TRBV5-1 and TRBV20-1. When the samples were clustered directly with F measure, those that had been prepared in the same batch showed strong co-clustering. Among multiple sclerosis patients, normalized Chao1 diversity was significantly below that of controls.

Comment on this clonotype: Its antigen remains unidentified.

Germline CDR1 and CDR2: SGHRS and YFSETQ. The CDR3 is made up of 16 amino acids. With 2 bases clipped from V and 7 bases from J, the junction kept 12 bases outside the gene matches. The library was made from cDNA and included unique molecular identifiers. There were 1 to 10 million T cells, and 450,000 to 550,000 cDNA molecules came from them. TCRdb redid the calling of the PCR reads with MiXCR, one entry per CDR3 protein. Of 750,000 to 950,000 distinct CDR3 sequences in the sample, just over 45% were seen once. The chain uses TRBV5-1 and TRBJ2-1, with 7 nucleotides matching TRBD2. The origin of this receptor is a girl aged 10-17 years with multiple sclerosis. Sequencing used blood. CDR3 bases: TGCGCCAGCAGCTTCCCTGGAACGGGAGGTTATAATGAGCAGTTCTTC. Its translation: CASSFPGTGGYNEQFF.